This is a list of T cell receptor beta chains from one sample in a study of Graves' ophthalmopathy and Graves' hyperthyroidism. TCRdb re-called the multiplex PCR reads through MiXCR, storing one row per CDR3 protein. The sample carries almost 400,000 distinct CDR3 sequences, about 17% recorded once. The source material was peripheral blood. The receptors derive from a young woman with Graves' ophthalmopathy. Each CDR3 is given with its conserved first and last residue. The D gene is left open where the match is weak. Clone size is not always given. Where it is, it says once, few, many or a class for expanded clones.

v_call	clone_size	j_call	d_call	cdr3_aa	cdr3_nt
TRBV20-1	many	TRBJ2-5	.	CSASGTKETQYF	TGCAGTGCTAGTGGGACAAAAGAGACCCAGTACTTC
TRBV3-1	many	TRBJ1-3	.	CASSLSVGNTIYF	TGTGCCAGCAGCCTCTCGGTTGGAAACACCATATATTTT
TRBV2	many	TRBJ1-2	TRBD1	CASPGKGQGPYGYTF	TGTGCCAGCCCGGGCAAAGGACAGGGGCCCTATGGCTACACCTTC
TRBV12-3/TRBV12-4	many	TRBJ2-6	.	CASSFPKTTGPSGANVLTF	TGTGCCAGCAGTTTTCCAAAGACTACAGGTCCCTCTGGGGCCAACGTCCTGACTTTC
TRBV20-1	many	TRBJ2-7	.	CSARDRDPTVYEQYF	TGCAGTGCTAGAGATCGGGACCCGACGGTCTACGAGCAGTACTTC
TRBV5-1	many	TRBJ2-5	.	CASSPNGQWGTQYF	TGCGCCAGCAGCCCTAACGGACAGTGGGGGACCCAGTACTTC
TRBV28	.	TRBJ1-1	.	CASSPFGRNTEAFF	TGTGCCAGCAGCCCCTTCGGCCGGAACACTGAAGCTTTCTTT
TRBV27	many	TRBJ2-5	.	CASSSSRRGQETQYF	TGTGCCAGCTCCTCCTCGCGGCGGGGACAAGAGACCCAGTACTTC
TRBV30	many	TRBJ1-3	.	CAWSARDGSSGNTIYF	TGTGCCTGGAGCGCGAGGGACGGGAGCTCTGGAAACACCATATATTTT
TRBV30	.	TRBJ1-2	.	CAWSSGLSEGYTF	TGTGCCTGGAGCTCGGGCCTGTCTGAGGGCTACACCTTC
TRBV6-4	.	TRBJ2-7	.	CASSPLGPEGGEQYF	TGTGCCAGCAGCCCCCTGGGCCCAGAGGGGGGGGAGCAGTACTTC
TRBV28	many	TRBJ2-7	.	CASSLWSDTYEQYF	TGTGCCAGCAGTTTATGGTCAGACACTTACGAGCAGTACTTC
TRBV24-1	many	TRBJ1-1	.	CATSDLKVGTEAFF	TGTGCCACCAGTGATTTGAAGGTAGGGACTGAAGCTTTCTTT
TRBV6-2/TRBV6-3	many	TRBJ2-2	.	CASSYGSGRNTGELFF	TGTGCCAGCAGTTACGGTTCGGGCAGAAACACCGGGGAGCTGTTTTTT
TRBV27	many	TRBJ1-1	.	CASSYLPGVGAEAFF	TGTGCCAGCAGTTACCTTCCAGGGGTGGGGGCTGAAGCTTTCTTT
TRBV5-1	many	TRBJ2-2	.	CASSPSRVAIGTGEPFF	.
TRBV7-2	many	TRBJ1-1	.	CASSLGYLNTEAFF	TGTGCCAGCAGCTTAGGGTATTTGAACACTGAAGCTTTCTTT
TRBV11-2	many	TRBJ2-7	TRBD2	CASSLRPSGGAYEQYF	TGTGCCAGCAGCCTACGGCCTAGCGGGGGGGCCTACGAGCAGTACTTC
TRBV29-1	.	TRBJ2-5	TRBD1	CSVLGQKETQYF	TGCAGCGTTCTGGGACAGAAAGAGACCCAGTACTTC
TRBV15	many	TRBJ2-7	.	CATSRDPDGPYEQYF	TGTGCCACCAGCAGAGATCCCGACGGACCCTACGAGCAGTACTTC
TRBV10-3	few	TRBJ1-5	TRBD1	CAISESAQGAGNQPQHF	TGTGCCATCAGTGAGTCGGCCCAGGGGGCAGGCAATCAGCCCCAGCATTTT
TRBV9	many	TRBJ2-3	.	CASSVSGRIDTQYF	TGTGCCAGCAGCGTATCAGGGCGCATCGATACGCAGTATTTT
TRBV19	many	TRBJ2-5	.	CASSVSPGRPQETQYF	TGTGCCAGTAGCGTCAGCCCGGGCCGTCCTCAAGAGACCCAGTACTTC
TRBV6-2/TRBV6-3	many	TRBJ1-5	.	CASSYSRVQPQHF	TGTGCCAGCAGTTACTCGCGAGTTCAGCCCCAGCATTTT
TRBV6-5	many	TRBJ2-7	.	CASNPGGGQYSEQYF	TGTGCCAGCAATCCGGGAGGGGGACAGTATTCCGAGCAGTACTTC
TRBV19	.	TRBJ1-1	.	CASSIGTEGMFTEAFF	TGTGCCAGTAGTATCGGGACCGAGGGCATGTTCACTGAAGCTTTCTTT
TRBV6-2/TRBV6-3	many	TRBJ2-7	TRBD2	CASSRGGLGDYEQYF	TGTGCCAGCAGTAGAGGGGGACTAGGGGATTACGAGCAGTACTTC
TRBV5-1	many	TRBJ2-7	.	CASSFAGSSYEQYF	TGTGCCAGCAGTTTCGCCGGGAGCTCCTACGAGCAGTACTTC
TRBV5-1	many	TRBJ1-1	.	CASSFQGLKAEAFF	TGCGCCAGCAGCTTCCAGGGTTTAAAGGCTGAAGCTTTCTTT
TRBV10-3	many	TRBJ2-2	.	CAIRIRDTGELFF	TGTGCCATAAGAATCAGAGACACCGGGGAGCTGTTTTTT
TRBV6-1	many	TRBJ2-7	.	CASSEVPGEEQYF	TGTGCCAGCAGTGAAGTTCCGGGTGAAGAGCAGTACTTC
TRBV20-1	.	TRBJ1-5	TRBD1	CSASRDRNQPQHF	TGCAGTGCTAGCCGGGACAGGAATCAGCCCCAGCATTTT
TRBV19	many	TRBJ2-7	.	CASSQSATFYEQYF	TGTGCCAGTAGTCAGTCTGCTACATTCTACGAGCAGTACTTC
TRBV12-3/TRBV12-4	few	TRBJ2-7	.	CASSSLALRAGKFHHEQYF	TGTGCCAGCAGTTCTTTGGCCCTCCGCGCGGGGAAATTCCACCACGAGCAGTACTTC
TRBV28	many	TRBJ1-1	.	CASQQTGWRTEAFF	TGTGCCAGCCAACAAACAGGGTGGCGCACTGAAGCTTTCTTT
TRBV28	.	TRBJ2-7	.	CATQDGGAGYEQYF	TGTGCCACCCAAGATGGGGGCGCGGGCTACGAGCAGTACTTC
TRBV6-1	many	TRBJ1-1	.	CASSERSGHTEAFF	TGTGCCAGCAGTGAGCGAAGTGGGCACACTGAAGCTTTCTTT
TRBV6-2/TRBV6-3	many	TRBJ2-7	.	CASKTGSSYEQYF	TGTGCCAGCAAAACGGGGTCTTCCTACGAGCAGTACTTC
TRBV18	many	TRBJ2-7	.	CASSPKLEGYEQYF	TGTGCCAGCTCGCCGAAACTGGAAGGTTACGAGCAGTACTTC
TRBV3-1	many	TRBJ2-7	.	CASSQDRGRHEQYF	TGTGCCAGCAGCCAAGACAGGGGCCGACACGAGCAGTACTTC
TRBV28	many	TRBJ2-7	.	CASNGEVLRKQYF	TGTGCCAGCAACGGGGAGGTTCTGAGGAAGCAGTACTTC
TRBV12-3/TRBV12-4	many	TRBJ1-1	.	CASSLALFRETTEAFF	TGTGCCAGCAGTTTAGCGCTTTTTAGGGAAACAACTGAAGCTTTCTTT
TRBV10-2	many	TRBJ2-7	.	CASSEGRDSYEQYF	TGCGCCAGCAGTGAAGGGCGGGATTCTTACGAGCAGTACTTC
TRBV5-1	many	TRBJ2-7	TRBD1	CASSTDRANSYEQYF	TGCGCCAGCAGCACCGACAGGGCCAACTCCTACGAGCAGTACTTC